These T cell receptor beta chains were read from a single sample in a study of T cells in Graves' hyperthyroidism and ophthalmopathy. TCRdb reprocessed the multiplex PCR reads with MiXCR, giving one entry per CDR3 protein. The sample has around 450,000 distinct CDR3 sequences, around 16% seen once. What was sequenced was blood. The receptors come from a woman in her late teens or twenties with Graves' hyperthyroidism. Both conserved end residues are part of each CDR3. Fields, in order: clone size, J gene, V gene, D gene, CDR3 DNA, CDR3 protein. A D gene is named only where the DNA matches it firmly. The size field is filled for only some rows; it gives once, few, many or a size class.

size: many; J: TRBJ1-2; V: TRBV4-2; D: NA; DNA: TGTGCCAGCAGCCAAGATGTGGGGGCGAGAAATGGCTACACCTTC; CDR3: CASSQDVGARNGYTF
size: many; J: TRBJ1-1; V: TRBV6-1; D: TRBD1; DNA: TGTGCCAGCAGGCGACAGGGGAGGGCTGAAGCTTTCTTT; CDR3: CASRRQGRAEAFF
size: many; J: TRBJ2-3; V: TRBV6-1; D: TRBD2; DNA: TGTGCCAGCAGGGAGACTAGCGGGGGTACAGATACGCAGTATTTT; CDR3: CASRETSGGTDTQYF
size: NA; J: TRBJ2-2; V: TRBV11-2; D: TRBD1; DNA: TGTGCCAGCAGCTTTAAAACAGGGGGCTTTGACACCGGGGAGCTGTTTTTT; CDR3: CASSFKTGGFDTGELFF
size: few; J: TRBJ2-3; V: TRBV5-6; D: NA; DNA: TGTGCCAGCAGCTTCGGGGGGCGAGGCACAGATACGCAGTATTTT; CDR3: CASSFGGRGTDTQYF
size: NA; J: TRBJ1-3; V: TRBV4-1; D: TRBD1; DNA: TGCGCCAGCAGCCAACGTTCACCACAGGGGGCCTCTGGAAACACCATATATTTT; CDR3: CASSQRSPQGASGNTIYF
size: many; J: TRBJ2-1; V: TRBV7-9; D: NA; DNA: TGTGCCAGCAGCTTTGGCTACAGGGAGGATGAGCAGTTCTTC; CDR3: CASSFGYREDEQFF
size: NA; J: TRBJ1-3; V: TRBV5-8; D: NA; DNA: TGTGCCAGCAGCTCGGGACACCTTGGAAACACCATATATTTT; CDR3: CASSSGHLGNTIYF
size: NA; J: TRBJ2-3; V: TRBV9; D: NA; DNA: TGTGCCAGCAGCGTAGGGCACGGCGGGGTCGGCACAGATACGCAGTATTTT; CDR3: CASSVGHGGVGTDTQYF
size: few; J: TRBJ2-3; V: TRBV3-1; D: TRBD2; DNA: TGTGCCAGCAGCCAAGGGAGCGGGAGGGCCTTAGATACGCAGTATTTT; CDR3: CASSQGSGRALDTQYF
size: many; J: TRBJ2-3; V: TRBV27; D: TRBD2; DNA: TGTGCCAGCAGCAGTCCCCTTGTGAGGGGCGGGGGTCTCGCAGATACGCAGTATTTT; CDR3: CASSSPLVRGGGLADTQYF
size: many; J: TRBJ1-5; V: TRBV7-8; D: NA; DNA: TGTGCCAGCAGCTTAGTCGGGTTGCGTCAGCCCCAGCATTTT; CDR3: CASSLVGLRQPQHF
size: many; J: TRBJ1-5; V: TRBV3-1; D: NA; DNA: TGTGCCAGCAGCCAAGAGGCGGGGGGGCTAAATCAGCCCCAGCATTTT; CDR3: CASSQEAGGLNQPQHF
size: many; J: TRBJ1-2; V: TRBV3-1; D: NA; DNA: TGTGCCAGCAGCCAACGGGGGGCGGGGGGCTACACCTTC; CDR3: CASSQRGAGGYTF
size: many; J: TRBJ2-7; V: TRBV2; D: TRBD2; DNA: TGTGCCAGCCGGGGAGGGAGCTCCTACGAGCAGTACTTC; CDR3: CASRGGSSYEQYF
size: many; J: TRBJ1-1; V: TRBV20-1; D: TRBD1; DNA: TGCAGTGCCGCGTCTGGACAGGACACTGAAGCTTTCTTT; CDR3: CSAASGQDTEAFF
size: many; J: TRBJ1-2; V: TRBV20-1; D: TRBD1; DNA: TGCAGTGCCCTGACAGGGGGCGAGGGCTACACCTTC; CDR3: CSALTGGEGYTF
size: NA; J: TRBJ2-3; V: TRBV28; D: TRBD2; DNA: TGTGCCATCACAGGGACTAGCGGGAGGAGGGGCACAGATACGCAGTATTTT; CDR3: CAITGTSGRRGTDTQYF